Presented here are 7 T cell receptor beta chains from one specimen sequenced in a study of control samples from healthy donors and cancer patients. Clones were read by immunoSEQ multiplex PCR, and TCRdb kept only the in-frame ones, dropping some. The data contain under 150,000 clones, 85% to 95% of them singletons. The sequenced material came from blood. The receptors here all came from a man under 40 in good health.

The chain combines TRBV5-8 with TRBJ1-2; TRBD1 might be the D (6 bases). Per germline, CDR1 SGHTS and CDR2 YDEGEE. This CDR3 has 15 residues. V was cut by 5 bases and J by 8 bases, with 22 bases left in between. The CDR3 DNA is TGTGCCAGCAGTTTAACACCCTACAGGGAGGAAGGCTACACCTTC. It codes for CASSLTPYREEGYTF.

This clone was counted a single time. The V call is TRBV6-4, the J call TRBJ2-1, with D maybe TRBD1 (6 bases). CDR3 size: 13 residues. Trimming cost V 8 bases and J 6 bases, with 14 bases left between them. Germline CDR1 MRHNA, CDR2 SNTAGT. The DNA for the CDR3 is TGTGCCAGCCGGAGTATAGGGGGCAATGAGCAGTTCTTC. This translates into CASRSIGGNEQFF.

This chain joins TRBV6-6 and TRBJ1-2; possible D gene TRBD1, 6 bases. Germline CDR1 is MNHNY and CDR2 is SVGAGI (reference sequence). Between the trimmed V and J ends, which lost 5 bases and 8 bases, there was a span of 15 bases. The CDR3 has 13 residues. The CDR3 here is CASSQQGQYGYTF. CDR3 in DNA: TGTGCCAGCAGTCAACAGGGACAATACGGCTACACCTTC.

CDR3 amino acids: CAWSGDPGGTEAFF. CDR3 bases: TGTGCCTGGAGTGGGGACCCGGGGGGCACTGAAGCTTTCTTT. The gene calls are TRBV30 and TRBJ1-1, with D perhaps TRBD1 (5 bases). V was trimmed by 1 base and J by 4 bases, leaving 13 bases between them. The CDR3 runs to 14 residues. Germline V CDR1 and CDR2: GTSNPN, SVGIG (reference sequence).

The chain recombines TRBV6-5 with TRBJ1-1, with unresolved D. The V gene's germline CDR1 is MNHEY and CDR2 SVGAGI. The CDR3 runs to 13 residues. Trimming removed 10 bases at V and 1 base at J, with 13 bases between. CDR3 bases: TGTGCCACCGTCCTTATGGGGAACACTGAAGCTTTCTTT. This gives the protein CATVLMGNTEAFF.

The V call is TRBV19, the J call TRBJ2-1; 11 bases are shared with TRBD1. After removal of 6 bases from V and 8 bases from J, the junction contained 12 bases not matched to a gene. This CDR3 is 16 amino acids long. The germline V gene has CDR1 LNHDA and CDR2 SQIVND (reference sequence). The CDR3 protein is CASSNGGQGGGDEQFF. As DNA, the CDR3 is TGTGCCAGTAGCAACGGGGGACAGGGGGGCGGGGATGAGCAGTTCTTC. Drawing the rest from reference TRBV19 and TRBJ2-1, the complete variable domain is DGGITQSPKYLFRKEGQNVTLSCEQNLNHDAMYWYRQDPGQGLRLIYYSQIVNDFQKGDIAEGYSVSREKKESFPLTVTSAQKNPTAFYLCASSNGGQGGGDEQFFGPGTRLTVL.

The CDR3 loop is CASLRDRAGSGELFF. The CDR3 nucleotides are TGTGCCAGCCTCAGAGACAGGGCCGGATCCGGGGAGCTGTTTTTT. The chain recombines TRBV6-5 with TRBJ2-2; 7 bases are a match to TRBD1. The CDR3 is 15 amino acids. CDR1 MNHEY and CDR2 SVGAGI come from the germline V gene. V gave up 8 bases and J gave up 6 bases; unmatched junction bases: 12.